This section outlines one T cell receptor beta chain sequence together with its context. Its specificity is unknown. The data derive from a study of T cell clonotyping in hematopoietic cell transplantation. Germline-derived CDR1 and CDR2 are GTSNPN and SVGIG (reference sequence). Trimming removed 2 bases at V and 5 bases at J, with 12 bases between. This CDR3 region has 14 residues. Points from the study as a whole: After transplant, recipient diversity fell while pathologically expanded clonotypes grew through day 180. Few recipient clonotypes overlapped donors; over 97% were de novo at given depth.

Clones were read by immunoSEQ multiplex PCR, and TCRdb kept only the in-frame ones, dropping some. The sample comprises 35,000 to 45,000 clones, about 95% of which are singletons, and about 0.8% rests with the top ten. Input material: peripheral blood mononuclear cells. V usage is TRBV30 and J usage is TRBJ1-4, with D maybe TRBD1 (5 bases). The origin of this receptor is a woman aged 45 to 65 in good health. Some clones in this sample may be carry-over from other donors' samples. This CDR3 reads CAWSPGQENEKLFF. CDR3 sequence (DNA): TGTGCCTGGAGTCCGGGGCAGGAGAATGAAAAACTGTTTTTT.